This T cell receptor (beta chain) is drawn from a study of cytomegalovirus exposure and HLA in healthy donors (dated by TCRdb to 2016 to 2017). At the level of the whole study: In an earlier analysis of some 550 of the donors, around 300 Gb of sequence data and approximately 120 million unique TCR beta sequences from 150 million to 200 million T cells were reported. An early release covering just under 650 HLA-typed donors comprised around 300 gigabases of sequencing data and 85 million to 100 million unique TCR sequences. Of the 350 to 400 genotyped donors, over 65% fell in the genetic ancestry cluster associated with self-reported Caucasian donors. The study was designed to test whether signatures of past pathogen exposure could be identified by cataloging public T cell receptors. The study used immunosequencing to profile the T cell repertoires of 666 subjects and linked those repertoires to cytomegalovirus serostatus. In addition to the first cohort of approximately 650 subjects, a separate validation cohort of 100 to 150 different subjects was used. To predict cytomegalovirus infection status, the study combined high-throughput TCR immunosequencing, statistical association of individual TCRs with disease status, and machine learning. In a later analysis, previously published TCR beta repertoires from 550 to 750 donors were re-analyzed and high-resolution HLA genotyping was added so that TCR occurrence patterns could be studied. Rather than using new phenotypic data, the later analysis identified candidate immune exposures from TCR beta sequences and from how often those sequences occurred across donors. To decide whether each TCR beta V gene segment behaved as functional or pseudogenic, an earlier analysis of some 540 of the donors relied on high-throughput TCR beta sequencing. Alongside the repertoire data, information on donor age, sex, ethnicity and CMV serostatus was compiled. In a later genetic analysis, genome-wide SNP genotypes for about 55% of the 666 donors were used, and that subset was treated as a discovery cohort. All discovery cohort repertoires had been generated on a single sequencing platform. HLA typing included class I and class II loci at four-digit resolution. Typing coverage differed by locus: A, B, C, DRB1 and DQB1 were typed in roughly 629-640 donors, DQA1 in about 550, DPA1 in around 600, and DPB1 in approximately 450. Because of strong linkage in the cohort, roughly five DR-DQ haplotypes were treated as single units for association and clustering. Among roughly 400 genotyped donors of the cohort, an average of around 250,000 unique TCR beta nucleotide sequences was sequenced per donor, of which 15% to 20% were non-productive. Overall study results and their limits: An association between a missense DCLRE1C variant and V-gene and J-gene trimming of TCR beta chains was found in a later genetic analysis and replicated in an independent cohort. A later analysis found that most CMV-associated TCR beta chains appeared HLA-restricted, with HLA associations seemingly driven largely by CMV exposure. Cytomegalovirus status was reported to be diagnosed by the classifier with high specificity and sensitivity in both the original and validation cohorts. In this cohort, only TCR beta chains were sequenced, and detectable features were limited by the absence of alpha or paired-chain data. While some public TCRs were present in many individuals, most TCR sequences turned up only very rarely across donors. When HLA alleles, especially DR and DQ, strongly co-occurred, TCR associations were difficult to assign to individual alleles. In a later analysis, HLA-associated TCR beta chains were found to be more clonally expanded and to have lower generation probabilities than equally common non-associated chains. In an earlier analysis of fewer than 700 of the donors, most TCR beta V segments appeared in productive rearrangements about 87% or about 30% of the time, broadly matching IMGT annotations. The authors suggested that the approach could potentially be extended to other disease states and immunological phenotypes. In a later analysis, several top co-occurrence clusters were reported to appear linked to parvovirus B19, influenza, CMV and Epstein-Barr virus. Because counts were too low, seventeen rarely observed V segments, including chromosome 9 orphons, were excluded from the earlier analysis of fewer than 650 of the donors. In a later genetic analysis, fewer N-insertions in productive TCRs were reported among donors in an Asian-associated ancestry cluster than the approximately 670-donor mean. At a false discovery rate of 0.05, a later analysis linked 16,000 or so TCR beta sequences to specific HLA alleles. A further reported finding was that TCR beta sequences accurately predicted the HLA-A and HLA-B alleles for most subjects in the first cohort. Linkage disequilibrium might explain the correlated functional status among segregating V segments, but an unknown experimental factor could not be excluded. In a later analysis, TCR association rates were found to vary across HLA loci, with the most associated TCRs seen for DRB1 alleles and the fewest for HLA-C alleles. Because HLA typing was missing for some donors at each locus, association tests included only the typed subset. Roughly uniform sequencing depth across donors was assumed in presence/absence analyses, although this assumption may not hold. CMV serostatus was the only immune exposure information available for the cohort. A few of the identified cytomegalovirus-associated TCR beta chains were confirmed in vitro to be specific for cytomegalovirus antigens. A cluster of highly shared sequence variants was judged likely to be a technical artifact of the sequencing pipeline. A total of some 180 TCR beta chains were listed by the study as associated with cytomegalovirus. Because the 87-base-pair reads could not distinguish some IMGT-functional V segments, including TRBV6-2 and TRBV6-3, those segments were excluded.

The cohort consisted of 650 to 700 healthy bone marrow donors. All cohort members were sampled while nominally healthy, although unrecorded immune exposures were likely present. The donor was CMV seronegative and was included in the group of 352 seronegative cohort members. Every donor gave a peripheral blood sample, and the peripheral blood mononuclear cells from that sample were used for TCR beta sequencing. The Qiagen DNeasy Blood Extraction Kit was used to extract genomic DNA from the blood cell samples. The CDR3 holds 17 amino acids from the cysteine to the phenylalanine. Just CDR3 DNA is preserved here, 51 bases in frame from base 1. Taken from the germline V gene, the CDR1 and CDR2 loops are LGHNA and YNFKEQ. V ends up 1 base short and J 2 bases short, with an unmatched junction base count of 9. Receptors were amplified or captured by the immunoSEQ multiplex PCR assay. A mixture of 60 forward primers for TCR Vbeta segments and 13 reverse primers for TCR Jbeta segments was used in the multiplex PCR. A multiplex PCR assay on genomic DNA amplified the CDR3 region of rearranged TCR beta genes. The Illumina HiSeq System was used to sequence the amplified TCR beta libraries as 87-base-pair reads. As for the original processing: A later analysis counted around 72 million unique TCR beta chains across the 650 to 700 repertoires, and some 11 million of these chains were shared by at least two donors. Raw reads were error-corrected and collapsed into unique sequences with a nearest-neighbor algorithm that merged closely related sequences to remove PCR and sequencing errors. V, D and J gene segments were assigned by aligning CDR3 sequences to IMGT reference sequences. For a sequence to be retained, at least a six-nucleotide match to both a V gene segment and a J gene segment was required. Rearrangements were classified as productive when the CDR3 lacked stop codons and remained in frame with V and J, and all other rearrangements were classified as non-productive. Following IMGT convention, CDR3 was defined as the stretch from the second conserved V-encoded cysteine to the conserved J-encoded phenylalanine. The earlier analysis of some 540 of the donors excluded any sequence lacking an unambiguous match to a single V gene segment. In an earlier analysis of a few hundred of the donors, V segments were called functional above 56.7% productive rearrangements and were called segregating when the between-donor standard deviation exceeded 5%. To diagnose cytomegalovirus status from the catalog of TCR beta chain sequences, a statistical classification framework was built. A later analysis assigned V and J genes by comparing TCR nucleotide sequences with IMGT/GENE-DB human TR gene sequences. The TCRdist pipeline was used in a later analysis to assign CDR3 sequences and most-parsimonious VDJ recombination scenarios. In a later analysis, each TCR beta chain was defined by its CDR3 amino acid sequence together with its V-gene family, and reads lacking a unique V-gene family were excluded. To address suspected cross-contamination and a sequencing artifact, a later analysis removed roughly 640 highly shared, low-generation-probability nucleotide sequences. In a later analysis, a clonal expansion index for each public chain was calculated from normalized within-repertoire ranks of inferred template counts. Generation probabilities in a later analysis came from a VDJ recombination model fitted to out-of-frame rearrangements, and those results were checked against IGoR. In a later analysis, TCR-TCR, TCR-HLA and TCR-CMV co-occurrence was scored with hypergeometric tests, and a repertoire-size bias correction was applied to TCR pairs. In a later analysis, false discovery rates were estimated by permuting HLA or CMV assignments 20 times. In a later analysis, co-occurring TCRs were grouped with DBSCAN, and TCRdist sequence similarity was added when clustering was performed within HLA-allele-positive subsets. For co-occurrence clustering, repertoires with fewer than 30,000 or more than 120,000 public chains were excluded, along with a handful of repertoires with anomalous nucleotide sharing. The immuneACCESS repertoire file appears here via TCRdb, limited to in-frame rearrangements. These files lack a portion of the clones; in checked studies, under half of the deficit traces to unresolved V genes, and the cause of the others is not known. The V and J calls and the clone size are those of that table, but D and trimming were determined from the DNA. The table of this sample itemizes tens of thousands of clones. Jointly, the top ten make up approximately 2.1% of the sample.

As for this clone: The target of this receptor is not known.

This sequence uses TRBV4-2 and TRBJ2-3, with 7 bases matching TRBD2. The receptor was isolated from a woman aged 35 to 49 in good health and CMV-seronegative. Sequenced input: PBMCs. The CDR3 is CASSQAPFLAATDTQYF. The DNA sequence is as follows: TGTGCCAGCAGCCAAGCCCCTTTCCTAGCGGCCACAGATACGCAGTATTTT.